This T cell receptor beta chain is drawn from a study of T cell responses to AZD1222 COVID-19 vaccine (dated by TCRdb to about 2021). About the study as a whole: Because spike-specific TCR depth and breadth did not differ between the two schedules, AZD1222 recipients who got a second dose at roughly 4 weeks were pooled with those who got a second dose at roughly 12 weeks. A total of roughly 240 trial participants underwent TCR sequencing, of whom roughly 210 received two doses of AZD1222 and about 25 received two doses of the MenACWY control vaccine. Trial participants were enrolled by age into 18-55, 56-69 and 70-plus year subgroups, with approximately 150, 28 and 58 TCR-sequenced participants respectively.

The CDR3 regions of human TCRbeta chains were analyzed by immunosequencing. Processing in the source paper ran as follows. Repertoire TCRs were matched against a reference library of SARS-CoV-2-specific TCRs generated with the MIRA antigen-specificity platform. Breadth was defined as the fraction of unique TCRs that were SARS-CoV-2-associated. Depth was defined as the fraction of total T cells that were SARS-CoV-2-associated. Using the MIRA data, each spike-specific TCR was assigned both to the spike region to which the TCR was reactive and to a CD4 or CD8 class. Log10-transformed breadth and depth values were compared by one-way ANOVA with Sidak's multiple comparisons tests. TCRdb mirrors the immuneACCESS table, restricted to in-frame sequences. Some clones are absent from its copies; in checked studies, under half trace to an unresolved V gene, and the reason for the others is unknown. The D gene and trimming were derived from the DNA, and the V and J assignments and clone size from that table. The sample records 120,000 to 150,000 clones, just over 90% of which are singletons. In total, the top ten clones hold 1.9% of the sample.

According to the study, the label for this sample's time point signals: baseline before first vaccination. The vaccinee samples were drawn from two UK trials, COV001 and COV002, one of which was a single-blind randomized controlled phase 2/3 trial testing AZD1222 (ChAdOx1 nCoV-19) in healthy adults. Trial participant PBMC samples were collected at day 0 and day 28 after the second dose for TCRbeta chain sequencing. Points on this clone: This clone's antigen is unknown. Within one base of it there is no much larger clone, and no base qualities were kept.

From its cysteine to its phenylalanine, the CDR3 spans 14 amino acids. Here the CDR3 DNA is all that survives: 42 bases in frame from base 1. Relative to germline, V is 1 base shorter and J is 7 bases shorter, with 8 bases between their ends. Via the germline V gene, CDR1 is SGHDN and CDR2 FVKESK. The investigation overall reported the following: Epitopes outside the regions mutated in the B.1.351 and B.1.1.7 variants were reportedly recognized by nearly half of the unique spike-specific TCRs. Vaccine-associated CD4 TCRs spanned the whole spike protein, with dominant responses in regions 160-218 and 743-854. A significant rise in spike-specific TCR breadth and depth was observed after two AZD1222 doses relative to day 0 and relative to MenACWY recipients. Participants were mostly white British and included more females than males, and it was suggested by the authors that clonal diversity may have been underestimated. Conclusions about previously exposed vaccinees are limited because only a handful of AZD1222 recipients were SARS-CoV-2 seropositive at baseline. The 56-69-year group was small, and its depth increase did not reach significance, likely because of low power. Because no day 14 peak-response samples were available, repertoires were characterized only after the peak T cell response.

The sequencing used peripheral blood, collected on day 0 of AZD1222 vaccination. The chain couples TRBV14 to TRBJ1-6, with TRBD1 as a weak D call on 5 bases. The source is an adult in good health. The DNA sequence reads TGTGCCAGCAGCCAAGCGCAGGGCAATTCACCCCTCCACTTT. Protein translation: CASSQAQGNSPLHF.